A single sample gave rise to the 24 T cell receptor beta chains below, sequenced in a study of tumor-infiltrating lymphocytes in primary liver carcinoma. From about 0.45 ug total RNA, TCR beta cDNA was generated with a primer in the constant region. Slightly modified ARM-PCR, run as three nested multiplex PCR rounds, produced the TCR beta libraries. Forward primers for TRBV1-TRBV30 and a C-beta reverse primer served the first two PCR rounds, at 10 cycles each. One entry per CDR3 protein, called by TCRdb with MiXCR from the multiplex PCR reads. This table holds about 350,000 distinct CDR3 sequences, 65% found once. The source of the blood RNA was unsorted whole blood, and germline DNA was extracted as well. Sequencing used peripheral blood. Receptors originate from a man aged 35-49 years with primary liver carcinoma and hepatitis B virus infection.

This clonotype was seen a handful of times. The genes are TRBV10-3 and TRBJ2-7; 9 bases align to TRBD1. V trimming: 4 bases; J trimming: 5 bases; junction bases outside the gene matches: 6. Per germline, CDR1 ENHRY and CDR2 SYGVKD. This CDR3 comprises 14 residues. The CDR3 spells CAISVAGTGNEQYF. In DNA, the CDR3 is TGTGCCATCAGTGTCGCCGGGACAGGGAACGAGCAGTACTTC.

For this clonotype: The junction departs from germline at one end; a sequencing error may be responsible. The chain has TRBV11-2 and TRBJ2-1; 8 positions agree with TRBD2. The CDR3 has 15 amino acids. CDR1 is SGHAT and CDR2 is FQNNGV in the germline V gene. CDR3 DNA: TGTGCGAGCAGCATGGGACTAGTGGGAGTATATGAGCAGTTCTTC. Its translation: CASSMGLVGVYEQFF.

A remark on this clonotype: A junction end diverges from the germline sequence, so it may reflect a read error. This CDR3 is CASSLGQASEQPQHF. The CDR3 region has the DNA TGTGCCAGCAGCTTGGGACAGGCGTCTGAACAGCCCCAACATTTT. This chain joins TRBV11-2 and TRBJ1-5; 8 positions agree with TRBD1. The CDR3 contains 15 residues. From germline, CDR1 is SGHAT and CDR2 FQNNGV.

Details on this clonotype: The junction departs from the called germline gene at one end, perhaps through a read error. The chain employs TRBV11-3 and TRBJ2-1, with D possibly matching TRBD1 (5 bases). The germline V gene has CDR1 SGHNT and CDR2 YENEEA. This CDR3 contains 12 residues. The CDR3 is CACSFERGEQLF. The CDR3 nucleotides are TGTGCCTGCAGCTTTGAAAGGGGTGAGCAGCTCTTC. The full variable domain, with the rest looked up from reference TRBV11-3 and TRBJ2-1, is EAGVVQSPRYKIIEKKQPVAFWCNPISGHNTLYWYLQNLGQGPELLIRYENEEAVDDSQLPKDRFSAERLKGVDSTLKIQPAELGDSAVYLCACSFERGEQLFGPGTRLTVL.

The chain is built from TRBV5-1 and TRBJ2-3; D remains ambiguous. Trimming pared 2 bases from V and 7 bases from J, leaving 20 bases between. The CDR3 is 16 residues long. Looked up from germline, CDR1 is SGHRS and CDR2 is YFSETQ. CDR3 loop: CASSLLGGRTSNTQYF. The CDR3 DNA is TGCGCCAGCAGCTTATTAGGTGGCAGGACCTCTAATACGCAGTATTTT.

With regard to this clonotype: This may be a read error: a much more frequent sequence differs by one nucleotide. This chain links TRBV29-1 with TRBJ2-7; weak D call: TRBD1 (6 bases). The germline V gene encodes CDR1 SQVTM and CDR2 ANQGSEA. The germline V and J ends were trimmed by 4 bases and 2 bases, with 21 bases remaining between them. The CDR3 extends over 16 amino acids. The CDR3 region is CSVGGGRTESTYEQYF. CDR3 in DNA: TGCAGCGTTGGTGGGGGCAGGACAGAGAGTACCTACGAGCAGTACTTC.

Here the CDR3 reads CASSLSGRAWEQFF. The CDR3 DNA follows: TGTGCCAGCAGCTTATCGGGCAGGGCATGGGAGCAGTTCTTC. The chain carries TRBV13 and TRBJ2-1, with D perhaps matching TRBD1 (5 bases). Germline-derived CDR1 and CDR2 are PRHDT and FYEKMQ (reference sequence). V shed 2 bases and J shed 10 bases, with 15 bases lying between them. This CDR3 is 14 amino acids long. The entire variable domain, with the rest obtained from reference TRBV13 and TRBJ2-1, is as follows: AAGVIQSPRHLIKEKRETATLKCYPIPRHDTVYWYQQGPGQDPQFLISFYEKMQSDKGSIPDRFSAQQFSDYHSELNMSSLELGDSALYFCASSLSGRAWEQFFGPGTRLTVL.

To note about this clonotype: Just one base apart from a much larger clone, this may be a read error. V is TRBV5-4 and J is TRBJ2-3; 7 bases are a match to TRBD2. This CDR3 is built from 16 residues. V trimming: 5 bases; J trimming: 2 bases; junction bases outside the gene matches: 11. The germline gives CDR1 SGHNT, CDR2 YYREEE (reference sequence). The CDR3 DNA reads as TGTGCCAGCAGTCTCGTGTCGGGGAGGGCCACAGATACGCAGTATTTT. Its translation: CASSLVSGRATDTQYF.

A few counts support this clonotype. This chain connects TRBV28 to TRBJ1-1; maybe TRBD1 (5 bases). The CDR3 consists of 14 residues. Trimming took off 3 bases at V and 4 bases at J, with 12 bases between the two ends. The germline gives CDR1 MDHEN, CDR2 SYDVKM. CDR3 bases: TGTGCCAGCAGTTTCCGCGGGGCGGGCACTGAAGCTTTCTTT. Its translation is CASSFRGAGTEAFF.

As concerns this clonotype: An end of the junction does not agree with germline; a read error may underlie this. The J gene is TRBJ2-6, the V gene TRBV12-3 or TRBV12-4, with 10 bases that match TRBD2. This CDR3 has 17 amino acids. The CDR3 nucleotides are TGTGCCAGCAGCCCAGGACTAGCGGACTCTGGGGCCAACGTCCTGATTTTC. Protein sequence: CASSPGLADSGANVLIF.

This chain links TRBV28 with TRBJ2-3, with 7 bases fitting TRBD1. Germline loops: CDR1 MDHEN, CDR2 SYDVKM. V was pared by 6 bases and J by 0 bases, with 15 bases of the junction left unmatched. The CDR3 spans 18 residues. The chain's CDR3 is CASRSIWTGALSTDTQYF. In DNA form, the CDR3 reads TGTGCCAGCAGATCGATTTGGACAGGTGCCCTCAGCACAGATACGCAGTATTTT.

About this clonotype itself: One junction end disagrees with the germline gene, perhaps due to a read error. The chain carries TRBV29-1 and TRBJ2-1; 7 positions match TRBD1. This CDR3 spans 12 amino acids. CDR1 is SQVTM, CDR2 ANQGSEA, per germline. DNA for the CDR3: TGTAGCGCCGGGACAGCCTACTATGAGCAGTTCTTC. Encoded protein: CSAGTAYYEQFF.

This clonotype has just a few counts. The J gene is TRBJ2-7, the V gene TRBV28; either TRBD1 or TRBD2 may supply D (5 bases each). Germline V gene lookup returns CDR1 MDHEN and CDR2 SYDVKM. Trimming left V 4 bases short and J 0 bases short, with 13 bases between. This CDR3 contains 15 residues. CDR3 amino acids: CASSSGTKSSYEQYF. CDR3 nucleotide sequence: TGTGCCAGCAGTTCCGGGACGAAAAGCTCCTACGAGCAGTACTTC.

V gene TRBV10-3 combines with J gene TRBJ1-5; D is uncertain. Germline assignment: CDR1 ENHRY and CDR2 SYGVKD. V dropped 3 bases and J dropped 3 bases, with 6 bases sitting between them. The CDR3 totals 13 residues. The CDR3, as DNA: TGTGCCATCAGTGAAACGGACAATCAGCCCCAGCATTTT. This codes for CAISETDNQPQHF.

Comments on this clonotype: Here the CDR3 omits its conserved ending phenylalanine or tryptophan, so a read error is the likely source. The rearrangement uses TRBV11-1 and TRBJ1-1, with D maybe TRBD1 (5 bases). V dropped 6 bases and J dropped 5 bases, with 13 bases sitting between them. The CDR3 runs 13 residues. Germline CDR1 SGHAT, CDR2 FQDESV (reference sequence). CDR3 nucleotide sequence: TGTGCCAGCAGTCCTCAGGGTCCGACTGAAGCTTTCATT. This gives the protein CASSPQGPTEAFI.

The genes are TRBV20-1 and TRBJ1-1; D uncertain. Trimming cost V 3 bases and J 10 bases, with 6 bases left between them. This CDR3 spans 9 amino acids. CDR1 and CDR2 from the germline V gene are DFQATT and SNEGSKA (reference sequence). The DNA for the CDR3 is TGCAGTGCTAGCCCCGGAGCTTTCTTT. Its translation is CSASPGAFF.

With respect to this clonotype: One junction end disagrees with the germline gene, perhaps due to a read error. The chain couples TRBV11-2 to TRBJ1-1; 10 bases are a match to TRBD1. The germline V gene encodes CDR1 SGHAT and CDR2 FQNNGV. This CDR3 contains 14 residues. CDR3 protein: CASTFGTGVAEAFF. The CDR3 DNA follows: TGTGCCAGCACCTTCGGGACAGGGGTGGCTGAGGCTTTCTTT.

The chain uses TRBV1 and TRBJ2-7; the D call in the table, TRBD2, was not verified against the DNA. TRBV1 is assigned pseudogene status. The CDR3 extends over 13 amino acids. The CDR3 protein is CTSSQEGLYEQYF. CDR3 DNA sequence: TGCACCAGCAGCCAAGAAGGGCTCTACGAGCAGTACTTC.

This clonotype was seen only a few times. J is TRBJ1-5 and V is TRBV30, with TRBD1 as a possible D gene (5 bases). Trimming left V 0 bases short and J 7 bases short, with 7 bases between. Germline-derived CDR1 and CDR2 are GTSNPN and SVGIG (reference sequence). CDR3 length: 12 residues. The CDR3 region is CAWSVGLQPQHF. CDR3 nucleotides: TGTGCCTGGAGTGTGGGACTACAGCCCCAGCATTTT.

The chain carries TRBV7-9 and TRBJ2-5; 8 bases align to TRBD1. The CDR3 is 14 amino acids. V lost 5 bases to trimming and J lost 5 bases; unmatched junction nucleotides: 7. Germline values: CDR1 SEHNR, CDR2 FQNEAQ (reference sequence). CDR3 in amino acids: CASSPGQARETQYF. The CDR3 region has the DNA TGTGCCAGCAGCCCGGGACAGGCCCGGGAGACCCAGTACTTC. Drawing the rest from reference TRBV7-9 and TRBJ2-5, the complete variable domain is DTGVSQNPRHKITKRGQNVTFRCDPISEHNRLYWYRQTLGQGPEFLTYFQNEAQLEKSRLLSDRFSAERPKGSFSTLEIQRTEQGDSAMYLCASSPGQARETQYFGPGTRLLVL.

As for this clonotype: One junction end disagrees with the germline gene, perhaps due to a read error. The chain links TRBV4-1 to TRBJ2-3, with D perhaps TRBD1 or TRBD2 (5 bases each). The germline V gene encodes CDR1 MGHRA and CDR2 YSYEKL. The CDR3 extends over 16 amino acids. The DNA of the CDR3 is TGCACCAGCAGCCAGACCGATTTGGGGGTCACAGGTACGCGGTATTTT. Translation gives CTSSQTDLGVTGTRYF.

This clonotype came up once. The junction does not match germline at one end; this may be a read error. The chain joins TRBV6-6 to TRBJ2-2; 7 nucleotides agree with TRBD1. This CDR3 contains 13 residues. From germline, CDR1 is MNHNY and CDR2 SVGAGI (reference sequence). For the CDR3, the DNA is TGTGCCATCAGTGCAGGGGGCACCGGGGAGCTGTTTTTT. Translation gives CAISAGGTGELFF.

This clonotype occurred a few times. The CDR3 nucleotides read TGCAGCGTTGACCAGAGTAGCGAGACCGAGCAGTTCTTC. Amino acid sequence: CSVDQSSETEQFF. The genes are TRBV29-1 and TRBJ2-1; D is possibly TRBD2 (5 bases). Germline V gene data show CDR1 as SQVTM and CDR2 as ANQGSEA. Trimming pared 3 bases from V and 10 bases from J, leaving 16 bases between. The CDR3 spans 13 residues.

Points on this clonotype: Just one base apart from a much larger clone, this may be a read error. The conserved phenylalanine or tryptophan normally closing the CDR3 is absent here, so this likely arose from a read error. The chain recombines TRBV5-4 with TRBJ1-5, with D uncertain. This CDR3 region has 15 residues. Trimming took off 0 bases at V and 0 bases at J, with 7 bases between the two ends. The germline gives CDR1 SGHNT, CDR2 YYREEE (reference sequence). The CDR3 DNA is TGTGCCAGCAGCTTGGACGGCTATAGCAATCAGCCCCAGCATTCT. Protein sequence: CASSLDGYSNQPQHS.